Listed below are T cell receptor beta chains from one sample, sequenced in a study of post-analysis software for immune sequencing data. TCRdb recomputed calls from the PCR reads with MiXCR, one row per CDR3 protein. The repertoire holds hundreds of thousands of distinct CDR3 sequences, with 44% as singletons. The sequencing sample was made of blood. The receptor source for this set is a girl between 10 and 17 years old with multiple sclerosis. CDR3s leave out the opening cysteine and the closing phenylalanine or tryptophan. Expanded clones are given a class, and other clones once, few, many or no size at all.

SVEDRGVTDTQY	NA	TRBJ2-3	TRBV29-1
ASSQGSGGAKDTQY	NA	TRBJ2-3	TRBV4-2
ASSLDRILGEQY	NA	NA	TRBV11-2
ASSFNGGALSRADTQY	NA	TRBJ2-3	TRBV12-3/TRBV12-4
SARDRVTEAF	few	TRBJ1-1	TRBV20-1
ASSPDGRRPYEQY	NA	TRBJ2-7	TRBV27
ASSEGQGAREQY	NA	TRBJ2-7	TRBV6-6
SAQDLSTDTQY	NA	TRBJ2-3	TRBV20-1
ASSPFRNTGAEAF	NA	TRBJ1-1	TRBV5-6
ASKRDSGREQF	NA	TRBJ2-1	TRBV6-5
ASSHETMGEQY	NA	TRBJ2-7	TRBV12-3/TRBV12-4
ASSAPGQAYGYT	NA	TRBJ1-2	TRBV9
ASSTGLADPGDTQY	few	TRBJ2-3	TRBV7-6
AGSSGEVEQY	once	TRBJ2-3	TRBV12-3/TRBV12-4
SARTSCVEQY	NA	TRBJ2-5	TRBV29-1
ASSQPTSGRSRETQY	few	NA	TRBV4-1